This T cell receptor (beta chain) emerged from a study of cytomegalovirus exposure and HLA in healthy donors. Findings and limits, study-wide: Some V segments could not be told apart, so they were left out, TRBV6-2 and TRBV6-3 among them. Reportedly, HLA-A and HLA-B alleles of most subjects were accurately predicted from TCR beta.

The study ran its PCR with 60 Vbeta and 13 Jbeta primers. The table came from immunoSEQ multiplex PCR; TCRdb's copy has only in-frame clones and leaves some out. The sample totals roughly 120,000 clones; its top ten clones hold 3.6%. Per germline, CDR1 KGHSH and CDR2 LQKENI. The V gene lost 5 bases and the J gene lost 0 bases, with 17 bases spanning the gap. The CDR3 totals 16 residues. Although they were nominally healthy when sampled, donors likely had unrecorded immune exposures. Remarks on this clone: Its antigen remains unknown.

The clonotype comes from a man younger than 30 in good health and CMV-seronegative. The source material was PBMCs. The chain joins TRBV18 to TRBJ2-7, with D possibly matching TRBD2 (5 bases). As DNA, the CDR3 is TGTGCCAGCTCAACGGTCCCGGGATCCAGCTCCTACGAGCAGTACTTC. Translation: CASSTVPGSSSYEQYF. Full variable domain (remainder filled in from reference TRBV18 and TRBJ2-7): NAGVMQNPRHLVRRRGQEARLRCSPMKGHSHVYWYRQLPEEGLKFMVYLQKENIIDESGMPKERFSAEFPKEGPSILRIQQVVRGDSAAYFCASSTVPGSSSYEQYFGPGTRLTVT.